Below, one T cell receptor (beta chain) is given with its context. This sample stems from a study of patients and donors after allogeneic stem cell transplantation. V gave up 3 bases and J gave up 0 bases; unmatched junction bases: 5. The CDR3 extends over 16 amino acids. Germline V lookup: CDR1 SGHRS, CDR2 YFSETQ. TCRdb fed the RT-PCR reads into MiXCR, producing one record per CDR3 protein. The sample includes 920,000 or so distinct CDR3 sequences, over 15% seen only once; the top ten take 5.5% to 6.5%. The chain is built from TRBV5-1 and TRBJ2-1; TRBD2 matches 8 bases. This TCR derives from a human donor who was either an allogeneic HSCT recipient or a stem cell or donor lymphocyte infusion donor (not recorded which). It is not recorded whose cells these are; they may come from a transplant donor. Sequenced: blood, either unsorted or a sorted T cell fraction (not recorded which). Here the CDR3 reads CASSYYSGNSYNEQFF. DNA for the CDR3: TGCGCCAGCAGCTACTATAGCGGGAACTCCTACAATGAGCAGTTCTTC.